This TCR beta chain is from a study of T cells in Graves' hyperthyroidism and ophthalmopathy. Authors of the study amplified TCR beta CDR3 regions from RNA transcripts. A first-round RT-PCR of the TCR CDR3 used the HTBI primer set. TCRdb independently ran MiXCR on the multiplex PCR reads; one entry per CDR3 protein. The sample shows hundreds of thousands of distinct CDR3 sequences, about a sixth of them seen only once. This clonotype was detected many times. Its specificity is not known. An absence of ophthalmopathy progression within 18 months meant stable Graves' hyperthyroidism. Patients were excluded for uncontrolled infection, other autoimmune disease, pregnancy or lactation. Clinical symptoms, serum thyroxine, TRAb, thyroid ultrasound and orbital computed tomography established diagnosis. The CDR3 sequence is 13 residues long. V was pared by 3 bases and J by 5 bases, with 7 bases between. Overall study results and limits: Blood also held most thyroid clonotypes expanded beyond 0.001.

The sequence was obtained from a young woman with Graves' hyperthyroidism. Sequenced: blood. The chain links TRBV12-3 or TRBV12-4 to TRBJ1-4; D uncertain. Here the CDR3 DNA reads TGTGCCAGCAGTTTCAGGAGAAATGAAAAACTGTTTTTT. As protein: CASSFRRNEKLFF.